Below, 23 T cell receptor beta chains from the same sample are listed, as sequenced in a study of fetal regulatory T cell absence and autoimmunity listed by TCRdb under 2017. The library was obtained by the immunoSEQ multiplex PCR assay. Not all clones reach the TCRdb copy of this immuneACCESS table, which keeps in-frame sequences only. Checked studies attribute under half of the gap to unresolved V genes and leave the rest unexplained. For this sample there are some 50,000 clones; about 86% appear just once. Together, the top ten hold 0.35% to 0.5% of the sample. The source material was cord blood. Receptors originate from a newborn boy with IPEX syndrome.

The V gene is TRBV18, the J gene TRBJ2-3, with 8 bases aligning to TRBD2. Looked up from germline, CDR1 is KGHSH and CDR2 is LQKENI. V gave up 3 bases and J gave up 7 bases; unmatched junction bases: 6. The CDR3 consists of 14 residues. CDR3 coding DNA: TGTGCCAGCTCACCGGGACTAGATAAGAATACGCAGTATTTT. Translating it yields CASSPGLDKNTQYF.

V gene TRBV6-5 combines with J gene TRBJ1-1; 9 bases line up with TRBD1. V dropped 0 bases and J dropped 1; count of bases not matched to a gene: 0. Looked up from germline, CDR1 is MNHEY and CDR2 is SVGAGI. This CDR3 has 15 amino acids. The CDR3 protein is CASSYSGQGNTEAFF. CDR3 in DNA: TGTGCCAGCAGTTACTCGGGACAGGGGAACACTGAAGCTTTCTTT.

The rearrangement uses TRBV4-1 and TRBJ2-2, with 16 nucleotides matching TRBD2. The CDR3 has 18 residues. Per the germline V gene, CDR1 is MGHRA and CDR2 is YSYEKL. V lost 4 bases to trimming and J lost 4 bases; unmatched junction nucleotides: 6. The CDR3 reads CASSPTGLAGGPTGELFF. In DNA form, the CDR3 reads TGCGCCAGCAGCCCCACGGGACTAGCGGGAGGGCCCACCGGGGAGCTGTTTTTT.

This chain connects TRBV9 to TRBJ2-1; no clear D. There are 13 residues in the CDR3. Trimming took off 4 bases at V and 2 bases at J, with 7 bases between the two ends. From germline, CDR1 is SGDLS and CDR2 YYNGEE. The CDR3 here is CASSPQPYNEQFF. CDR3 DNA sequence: TGTGCCAGCAGCCCCCAACCCTACAATGAGCAGTTCTTC.

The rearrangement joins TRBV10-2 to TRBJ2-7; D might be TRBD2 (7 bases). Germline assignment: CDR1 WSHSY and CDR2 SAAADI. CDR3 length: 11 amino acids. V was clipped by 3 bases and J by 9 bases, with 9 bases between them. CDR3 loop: CASSEGGVQYF. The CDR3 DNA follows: TGCGCCAGCAGTGAAGGGGGGGTGCAGTACTTC.

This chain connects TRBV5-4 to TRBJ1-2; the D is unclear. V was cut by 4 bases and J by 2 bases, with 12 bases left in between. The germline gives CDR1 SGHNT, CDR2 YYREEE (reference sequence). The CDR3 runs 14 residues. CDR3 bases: TGTGCCAGCAGCCCTACGCCGACAAACTATGGCTACACCTTC. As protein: CASSPTPTNYGYTF.

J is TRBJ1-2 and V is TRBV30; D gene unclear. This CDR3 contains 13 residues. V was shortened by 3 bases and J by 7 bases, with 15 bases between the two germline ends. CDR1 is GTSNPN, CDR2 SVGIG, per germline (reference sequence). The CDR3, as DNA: TGTGCCTGGAGAGCCCCCGGGTTCGGTGGCTACACCTTC. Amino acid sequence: CAWRAPGFGGYTF.

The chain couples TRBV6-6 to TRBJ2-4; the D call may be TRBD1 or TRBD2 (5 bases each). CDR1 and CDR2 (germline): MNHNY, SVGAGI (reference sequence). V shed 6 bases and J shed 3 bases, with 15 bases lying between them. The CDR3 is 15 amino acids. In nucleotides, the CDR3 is TGTGCCAGCAGCCCCCTCCGGGACGGCAAAAACATTCAGTACTTC. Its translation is CASSPLRDGKNIQYF.

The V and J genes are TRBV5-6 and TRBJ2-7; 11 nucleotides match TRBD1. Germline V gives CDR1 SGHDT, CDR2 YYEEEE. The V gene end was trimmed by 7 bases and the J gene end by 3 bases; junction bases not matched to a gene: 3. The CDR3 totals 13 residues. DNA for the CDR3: TGTGCCAGCTCTGGGACAGGGGGCTACGAGCAGTACTTC. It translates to CASSGTGGYEQYF. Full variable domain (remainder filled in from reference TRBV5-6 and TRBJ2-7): DAGVTQSPTHLIKTRGQQVTLRCSPKSGHDTVSWYQQALGQGPQFIFQYYEEEERQRGNFPDRFSGHQFPNYSSELNVNALLLGDSALYLCASSGTGGYEQYFGPGTRLTVT.

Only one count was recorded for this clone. CDR3 in DNA: TGTGCCAGCTCGCGACTAGCGGGGGGGCGAATTGGAGAGCAGTTCTTC. Translation: CASSRLAGGRIGEQFF. This chain connects TRBV18 to TRBJ2-1, with TRBD2 matching 14 bases. The germline V gene has CDR1 KGHSH and CDR2 LQKENI. CDR3 length: 16 amino acids. V lost 6 bases, J lost 10 bases, and 11 bases stayed unmatched.

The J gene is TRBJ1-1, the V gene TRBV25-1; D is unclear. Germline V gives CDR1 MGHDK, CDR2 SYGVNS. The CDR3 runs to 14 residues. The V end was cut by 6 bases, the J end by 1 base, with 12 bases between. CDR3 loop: CASSARGGNTEAFF. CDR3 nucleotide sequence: TGTGCCAGCAGCGCCCGGGGAGGGAACACTGAAGCTTTCTTT.

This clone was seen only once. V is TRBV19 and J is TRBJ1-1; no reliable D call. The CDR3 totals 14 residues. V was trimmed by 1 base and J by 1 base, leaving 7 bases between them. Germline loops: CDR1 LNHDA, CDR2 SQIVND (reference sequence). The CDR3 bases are TGTGCCAGTAGTATAGCCCCAGGGAACACTGAAGCTTTCTTT. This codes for CASSIAPGNTEAFF.

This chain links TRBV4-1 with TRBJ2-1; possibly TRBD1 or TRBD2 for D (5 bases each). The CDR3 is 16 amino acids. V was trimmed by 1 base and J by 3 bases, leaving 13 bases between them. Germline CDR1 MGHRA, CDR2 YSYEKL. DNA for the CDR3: TGCGCCAGCAGCCAAGCCGGGGCGAGTATCTACAATGAGCAGTTCTTC. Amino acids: CASSQAGASIYNEQFF.

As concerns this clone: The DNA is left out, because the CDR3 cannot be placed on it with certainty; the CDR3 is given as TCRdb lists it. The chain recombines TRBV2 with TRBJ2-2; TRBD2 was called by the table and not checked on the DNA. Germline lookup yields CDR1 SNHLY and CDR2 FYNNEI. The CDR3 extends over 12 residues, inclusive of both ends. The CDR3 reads CASLAAPGSCFF.

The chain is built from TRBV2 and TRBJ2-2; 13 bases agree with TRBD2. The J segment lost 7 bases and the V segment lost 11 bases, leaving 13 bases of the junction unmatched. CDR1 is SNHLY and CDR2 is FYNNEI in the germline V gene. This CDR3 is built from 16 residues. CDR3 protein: CAARTSGSSRNGELFF. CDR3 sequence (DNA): TGTGCCGCCCGGACTAGCGGGAGTAGTAGAAACGGGGAGCTGTTTTTT.

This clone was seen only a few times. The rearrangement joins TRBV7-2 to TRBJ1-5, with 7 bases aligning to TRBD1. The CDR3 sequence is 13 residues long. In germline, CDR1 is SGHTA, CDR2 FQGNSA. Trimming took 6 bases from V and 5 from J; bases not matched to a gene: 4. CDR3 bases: TGTGCCAGCAGTAGACAGGGCGATCAGCCCCAGCATTTT. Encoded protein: CASSRQGDQPQHF.

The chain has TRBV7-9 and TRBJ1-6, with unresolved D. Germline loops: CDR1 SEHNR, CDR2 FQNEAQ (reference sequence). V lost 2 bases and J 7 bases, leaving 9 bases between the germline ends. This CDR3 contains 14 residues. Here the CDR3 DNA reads TGTGCCAGCAGCTTAAGCCCAGTGAATTCACCCCTCCACTTT. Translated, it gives CASSLSPVNSPLHF. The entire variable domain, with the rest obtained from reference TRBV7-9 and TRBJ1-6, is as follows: DTGVSQNPRHKITKRGQNVTFRCDPISEHNRLYWYRQTLGQGPEFLTYFQNEAQLEKSRLLSDRFSAERPKGSFSTLEIQRTEQGDSAMYLCASSLSPVNSPLHFGNGTRLTVT.

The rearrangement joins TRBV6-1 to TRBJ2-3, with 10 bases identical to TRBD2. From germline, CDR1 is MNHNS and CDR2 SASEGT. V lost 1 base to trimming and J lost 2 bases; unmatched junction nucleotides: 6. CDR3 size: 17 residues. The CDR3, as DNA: TGTGCCAGCAGTGAAGTGGGGCTAGCGGGGGACACAGATACGCAGTATTTT. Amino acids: CASSEVGLAGDTDTQYF.

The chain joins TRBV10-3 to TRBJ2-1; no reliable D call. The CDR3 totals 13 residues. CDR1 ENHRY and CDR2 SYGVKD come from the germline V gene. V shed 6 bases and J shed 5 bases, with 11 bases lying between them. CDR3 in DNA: TGTGCCATCAGCGCGCCTCTGAACAATGAGCAGTTCTTC. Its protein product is CAISAPLNNEQFF.

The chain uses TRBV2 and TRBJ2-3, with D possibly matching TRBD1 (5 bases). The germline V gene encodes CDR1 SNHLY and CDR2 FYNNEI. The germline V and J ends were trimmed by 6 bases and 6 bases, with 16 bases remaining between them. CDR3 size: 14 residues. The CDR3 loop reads CASRRLGRLDTQYF. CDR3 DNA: TGTGCCAGCAGGCGGCTGGGGCGGTTGGATACGCAGTATTTT.

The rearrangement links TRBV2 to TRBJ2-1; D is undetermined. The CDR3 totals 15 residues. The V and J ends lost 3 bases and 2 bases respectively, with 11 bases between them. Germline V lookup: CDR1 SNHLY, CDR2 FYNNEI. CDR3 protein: CASSDVFSAYNEQFF. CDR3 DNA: TGTGCCAGCAGTGACGTCTTCTCTGCCTACAATGAGCAGTTCTTC.

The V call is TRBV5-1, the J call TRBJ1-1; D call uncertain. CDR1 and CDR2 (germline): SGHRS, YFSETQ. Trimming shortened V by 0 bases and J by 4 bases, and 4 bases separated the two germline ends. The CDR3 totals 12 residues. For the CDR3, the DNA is TGCGCCAGCAGCTTGGAAGGCACTGAAGCTTTCTTT. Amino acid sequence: CASSLEGTEAFF.

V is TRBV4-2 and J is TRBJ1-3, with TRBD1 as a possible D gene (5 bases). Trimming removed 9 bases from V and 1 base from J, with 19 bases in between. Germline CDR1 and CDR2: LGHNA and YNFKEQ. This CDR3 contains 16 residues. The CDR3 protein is CASSIRRGGSGNTIYF. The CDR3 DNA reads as TGTGCCAGTTCTATTCGTAGGGGAGGATCTGGAAACACCATATATTTT.